This T cell receptor (beta chain) derives from a study of cytomegalovirus exposure and HLA in healthy donors. Findings and caveats of the study: A further, later analysis showed that HLA-associated TCR beta chains (compared with equally common others) were more clonally expanded. Analysis performed later found 16,951 TCR beta sequences associated with HLA alleles at 0.05 false discovery rate. With further analysis later on, most CMV-associated TCR beta chains appeared HLA-restricted.

The PCR employed 60 Vbeta primers together with 13 Jbeta primers. Measured with immunoSEQ multiplex PCR; TCRdb has only the in-frame clones, and not every one. The sample yields roughly 220,000 clones, 60% to 80% seen once. Trimming left V 3 bases short and J 2 bases short, with 11 bases between. CDR3 length: 14 residues. From germline, CDR1 is SGDLS and CDR2 YYNGEE. The donors comprised healthy bone marrow donors. This clone was found once. The antigen remains undetermined. The sequenced sample consisted of PBMCs. The chain links TRBV9 to TRBJ1-1; D possibly corresponds to TRBD1 (6 bases). The origin of this receptor is a woman aged 30 to 39 in good health and CMV-seronegative. CDR3 nucleotide sequence: TGTGCCAGCAGCGCGCAACAGGGTAACACTGAAGCTTTCTTT. Translated: CASSAQQGNTEAFF.